This record concerns one T cell receptor beta chain sequence. The source of the sample is a study of T cells after somatic rescue of genetic block. This CDR3 is built from 17 residues. Germline assignment: CDR1 MGHRA and CDR2 YSYEKL. With V trimmed by 4 bases and J by 4 bases, 9 bases remained unmatched. TCRdb's copy holds only in-frame clones and misses some; the assay was immunoSEQ multiplex PCR. The sample holds about 67,000 clones, 90% to 95% seen once. This rearrangement joins TRBV4-1 to TRBJ2-3; 12 positions agree with TRBD2. Specimen: peripheral blood mononuclear cells (PBMCs). The source is a man in his forties. CDR3 region: CASSRDPGTSGSDTQYF. CDR3 in DNA: TGCGCCAGCAGCCGGGACCCCGGGACTAGCGGGTCAGATACGCAGTATTTT.